The source of this T cell receptor beta chain is a study of T cells in Graves' hyperthyroidism and ophthalmopathy (dated by TCRdb to the late 2010s). Regarding the research as a whole: Peripheral blood was collected at initial diagnosis, before any treatment. Prospective prediction of ophthalmopathy was tested in an independent validation cohort of 18 to 20 hyperthyroidism patients and 17 patients who later progressed to ophthalmopathy. The 90 to 100 discovery patients were randomly split 7:3 into training and test sets. TCR V-J signatures able to tell the groups apart were searched for in a discovery cohort of 100 or so patients, of whom more than 40 had Graves' ophthalmopathy and 55 to 65 had stable Graves' hyperthyroidism. After blood sampling, hyperthyroidism patients were treated with methimazole at a starting dose of 30 mg daily, and ophthalmopathy patients were treated with high-dose intravenous methylprednisolone. The study also compared thyroid tissue and blood T-cell repertoires from a handful of Graves' hyperthyroidism patients. The paper describes TCR Vbeta CDR3 sequencing of fewer than 150 peripheral blood samples, made up of roughly 40 ophthalmopathy patients, around 78 hyperthyroidism patients and roughly 17 progressor patients. General study outcomes and caveats: A model built on a 13 V-J signature distinguished ophthalmopathy from stable hyperthyroidism, reaching around 88% sensitivity and around 81% specificity in cross-validation and 80%/75% in testing. In validation, progression to ophthalmopathy was predicted by the model with almost 71% sensitivity and 72% to 80% specificity, a median of 6.5 months before onset. Blood samples also contained most of the expanded thyroid clonotypes (frequency above 0.001), which suggests that blood repertoires may reflect thyroid immune responses. Sample size was not statistically predetermined, and investigators were not blinded to group allocation.

Graves' hyperthyroidism was defined as stable when no progression to ophthalmopathy occurred over 18 months of follow-up. Hyperthyroidism patients were newly diagnosed, had a disease duration of under 2 months, and were aged 18 to 65 years. Patients with uncontrolled infections, other autoimmune diseases, pregnancy or lactation were excluded. Clinical symptoms, serum thyroxine and TRAb, thyroid ultrasound, and orbital computed tomography formed the basis for the diagnoses. PBMCs were isolated from around 10 ml of fresh peripheral blood by Ficoll-Paque density gradient centrifugation. Total RNA was extracted with Trizol reagent, and quality was checked on an Agilent 2100 Bioanalyzer. V is reduced by 3 bases and J by 6 bases, leaving a spacing of 12 bases between them. The CDR3 goes from the cysteine to the phenylalanine over 13 residues. Only CDR3 DNA is held: 39 bases, read in frame from base 1. Details on this clonotype: It lacks a known antigen. No base quality values were provided; no much bigger clone lies one nucleotide off.

The TCR beta CDR3 regions were amplified from RNA transcripts. The TCR CDR3 was subjected to a first round of RT-PCR using the HTBI primer set and the Qiagen OneStep RT-PCR kit. The libraries were constructed in a second round of multiplex PCR and then size-selected and purified. Sequencing of the libraries was done on an Illumina HiSeq2000 using paired-end 100 bp reads. The study's processing was this. SOAPnuke was used to process the raw data, throwing out any read that contained adapters or uncalled bases, had a mean Phred below 15, or lacked an exact constant-primer or identifier match. High-quality paired reads were merged with COPE v1.2.5, and unique nucleotide sequences were defined as clonotypes. MiTCR v1.1 was used to align clonotypes to the IMGT TRBV, TRBD and TRBJ reference segments. Analysis was restricted to V-J combinations with a frequency above 0.0001, which covered roughly 99% of repertoires. The TCS score was defined as the ratio of F50 (clonal expansion) to E x V (chaos), calculated using BLOSUM62-based TCRdist between CDR3 peptides within each V-J. Welch's t-statistics and random forest reduced 500 to 550 V-J features to 13, which were used in a naive Bayes classifier (R e1071). The public reads were reanalyzed by TCRdb: fastp trimming at Q25, MiXCR alignment, in-frame beta chains only. Each entry merges the rows of one CDR3 protein and shows their most common DNA and genes. TCRdb, rather than the study authors, made the V and J calls. For this sample the table gives approximately 480,000 distinct CDR3 sequences, of which around 21% were detected only once. The ten largest clones capture roughly 29% of the sample.

The receptor comes from a young man with Graves' hyperthyroidism. The sequence joins TRBV12-3 or TRBV12-4 to TRBJ2-7; tentative D gene TRBD1, with 5 bases matching. Material: blood. The nucleotide sequence is TGTGCCAGCAGTTTTCCAGGGTCGTCCGAGCAGTACTTC. This codes for CASSFPGSSEQYF.